The text below deals with one TCR beta chain. CDR3 length: 13 amino acids. The germline V gene has CDR1 MNHNY and CDR2 SVGAGI (reference sequence). V dropped 6 bases and J dropped 5 bases, with 11 bases sitting between them. The sample originates from a study of PD-L1 blockade in urothelial cancer. Using immunoSEQ multiplex PCR, the repertoire was profiled, and TCRdb retains in-frame clones only, with some absent. This sample yields 25,000 to 40,000 clones, of which 65% to 90% are seen a single time; roughly 33% belongs to the top ten. The sample consisted of PBMCs, taken around atezolizumab (anti-PD-L1) treatment. This sequence originates from a man aged 55 to 70 with urothelial cancer. This sequence joins TRBV6-6 and TRBJ2-4, with unresolved D. The CDR3 sequence: CASRIPTQNIQYF. As DNA, the CDR3 is TGTGCCAGCAGAATACCAACTCAAAACATTCAGTACTTC.